This record looks at one TCR beta chain sequence and its context. V dropped 3 bases and J dropped 4 bases, with 16 bases sitting between them. This CDR3 has 16 amino acids. Germline V lookup: CDR1 MDHEN, CDR2 SYDVKM. Researchers ran the PCR with 60 Vbeta and 13 Jbeta primers. Clones were read by immunoSEQ multiplex PCR, and TCRdb kept only the in-frame ones, dropping some. The sample records some 270,000 clones, 80% being singletons. The data originate from a study of cytomegalovirus exposure and HLA in healthy donors. The receptor comes from a girl aged 2-9 years in good health and CMV-seronegative. Specimen: PBMCs. J is TRBJ1-5 and V is TRBV28; D not certain. CDR3 protein: CASSFSHWAPNQPQHF. Here the CDR3 DNA reads TGTGCCAGCAGTTTTTCCCATTGGGCACCAAATCAGCCCCAGCATTTT.